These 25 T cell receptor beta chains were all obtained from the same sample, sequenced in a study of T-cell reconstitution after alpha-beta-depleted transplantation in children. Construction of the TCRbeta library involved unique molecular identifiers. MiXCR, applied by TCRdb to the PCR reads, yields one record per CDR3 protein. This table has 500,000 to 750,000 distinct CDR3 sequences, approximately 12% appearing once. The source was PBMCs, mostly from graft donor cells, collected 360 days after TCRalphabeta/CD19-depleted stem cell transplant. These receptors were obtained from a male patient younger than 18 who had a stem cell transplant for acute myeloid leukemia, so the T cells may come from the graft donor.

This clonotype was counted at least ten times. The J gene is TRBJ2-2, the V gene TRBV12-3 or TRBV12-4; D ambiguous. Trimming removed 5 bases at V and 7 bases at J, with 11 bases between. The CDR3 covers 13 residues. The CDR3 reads CASSPFARGELFF. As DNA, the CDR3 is TGTGCCAGCAGTCCCTTCGCGCGCGGGGAGCTGTTTTTT.

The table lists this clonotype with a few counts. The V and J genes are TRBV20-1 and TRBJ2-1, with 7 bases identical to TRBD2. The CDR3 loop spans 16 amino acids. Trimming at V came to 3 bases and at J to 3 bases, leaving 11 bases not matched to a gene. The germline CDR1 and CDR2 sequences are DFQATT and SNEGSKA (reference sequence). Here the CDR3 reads CSARGESGTRYNEQFF. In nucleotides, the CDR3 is TGCAGTGCTAGGGGGGAGAGCGGGACTCGCTACAATGAGCAGTTCTTC.

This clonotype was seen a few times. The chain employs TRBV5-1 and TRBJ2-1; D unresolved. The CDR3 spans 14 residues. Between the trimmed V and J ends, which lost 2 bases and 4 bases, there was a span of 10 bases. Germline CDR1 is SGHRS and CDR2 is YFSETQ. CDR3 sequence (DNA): TGCGCCAGCAGCTTAGGAAACATGTACAATGAGCAGTTCTTC. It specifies CASSLGNMYNEQFF.

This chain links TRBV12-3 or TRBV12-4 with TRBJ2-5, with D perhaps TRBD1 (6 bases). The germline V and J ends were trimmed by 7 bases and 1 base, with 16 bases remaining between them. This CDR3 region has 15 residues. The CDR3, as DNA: TGTGCCAGCAATACAGGGTGGGGGATCCAAGAGACCCAGTACTTC. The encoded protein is CASNTGWGIQETQYF.

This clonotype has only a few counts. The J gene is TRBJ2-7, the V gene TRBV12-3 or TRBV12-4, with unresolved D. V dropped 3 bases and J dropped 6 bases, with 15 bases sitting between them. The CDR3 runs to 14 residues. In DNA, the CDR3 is TGTGCCAGCAGTTTTTACAGTTCCATCGGCGAGCAGTACTTC. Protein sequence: CASSFYSSIGEQYF.

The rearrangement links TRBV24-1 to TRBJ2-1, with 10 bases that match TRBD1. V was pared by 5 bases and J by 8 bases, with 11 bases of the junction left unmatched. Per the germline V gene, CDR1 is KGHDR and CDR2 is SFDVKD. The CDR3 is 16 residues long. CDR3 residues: CATSAFEGQGFDEQFF. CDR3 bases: TGTGCCACCAGTGCTTTTGAGGGACAGGGGTTCGATGAGCAGTTCTTC.

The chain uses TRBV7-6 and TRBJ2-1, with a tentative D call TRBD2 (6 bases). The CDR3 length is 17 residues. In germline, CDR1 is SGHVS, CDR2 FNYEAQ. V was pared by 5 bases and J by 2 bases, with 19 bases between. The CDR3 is CASSLSPPAGTYNEQFF. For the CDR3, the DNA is TGTGCCAGCAGCCTCTCACCCCCGGCGGGGACCTACAATGAGCAGTTCTTC.

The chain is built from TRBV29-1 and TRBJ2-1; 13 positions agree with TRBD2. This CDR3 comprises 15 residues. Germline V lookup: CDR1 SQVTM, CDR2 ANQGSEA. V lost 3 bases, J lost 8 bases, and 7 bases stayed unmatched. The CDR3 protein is CSVEGKGLAGYEQFF. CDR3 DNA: TGCAGCGTTGAGGGCAAGGGACTAGCGGGGTATGAGCAGTTCTTC.

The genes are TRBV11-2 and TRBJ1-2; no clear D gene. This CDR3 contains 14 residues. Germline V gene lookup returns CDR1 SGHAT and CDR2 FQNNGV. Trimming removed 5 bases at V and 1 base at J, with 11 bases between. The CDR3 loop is CASSPSHINYGYTF. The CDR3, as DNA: TGTGCCAGCAGCCCGTCACATATTAACTATGGCTACACCTTC.

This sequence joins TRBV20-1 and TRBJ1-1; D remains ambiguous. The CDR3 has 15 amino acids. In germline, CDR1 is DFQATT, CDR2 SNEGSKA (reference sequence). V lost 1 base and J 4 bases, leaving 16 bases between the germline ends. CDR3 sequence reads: CSARAREVISTEAFF. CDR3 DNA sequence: TGCAGTGCTAGAGCTAGGGAGGTGATTAGCACTGAAGCTTTCTTT.

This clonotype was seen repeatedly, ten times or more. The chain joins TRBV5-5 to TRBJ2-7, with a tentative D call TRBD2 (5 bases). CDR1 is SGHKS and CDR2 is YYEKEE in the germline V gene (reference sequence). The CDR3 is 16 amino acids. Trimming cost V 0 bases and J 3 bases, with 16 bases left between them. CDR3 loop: CASSLGRGRLYYEQYF. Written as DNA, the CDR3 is TGTGCCAGCAGCTTGGGTCGGGGTAGACTATACTACGAGCAGTACTTC.

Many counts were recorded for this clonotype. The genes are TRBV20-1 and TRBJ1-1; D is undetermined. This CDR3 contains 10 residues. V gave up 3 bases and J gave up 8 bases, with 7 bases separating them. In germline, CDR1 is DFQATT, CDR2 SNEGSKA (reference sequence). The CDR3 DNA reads TGCAGTGCTAGTTCTTTGGAAGCTTTCTTT. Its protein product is CSASSLEAFF.

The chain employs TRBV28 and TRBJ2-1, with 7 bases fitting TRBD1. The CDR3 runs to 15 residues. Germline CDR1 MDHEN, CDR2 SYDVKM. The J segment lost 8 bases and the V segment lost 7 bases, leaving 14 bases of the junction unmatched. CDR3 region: CASNLGQKTVDEQFF. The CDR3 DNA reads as TGTGCCAGCAACTTGGGACAGAAAACAGTCGATGAGCAGTTCTTC.

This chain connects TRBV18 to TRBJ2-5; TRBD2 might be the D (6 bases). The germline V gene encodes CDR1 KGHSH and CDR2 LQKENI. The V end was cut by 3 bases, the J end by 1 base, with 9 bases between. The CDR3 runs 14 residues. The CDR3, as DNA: TGTGCCAGCTCACCGTCGGGACTCCAAGAGACCCAGTACTTC. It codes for CASSPSGLQETQYF.

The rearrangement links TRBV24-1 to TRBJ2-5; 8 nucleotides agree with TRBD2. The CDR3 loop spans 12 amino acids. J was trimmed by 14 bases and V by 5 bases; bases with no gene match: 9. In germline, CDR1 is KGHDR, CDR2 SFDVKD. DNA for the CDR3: TGTGCCACCAGTGCAAACGGACTAGCCCCCTACTTC. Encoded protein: CATSANGLAPYF.

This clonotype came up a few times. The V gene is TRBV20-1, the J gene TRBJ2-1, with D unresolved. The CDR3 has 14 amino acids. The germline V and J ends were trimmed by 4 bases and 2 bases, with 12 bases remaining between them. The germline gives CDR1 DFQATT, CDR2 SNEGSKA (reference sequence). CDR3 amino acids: CSANGRLAYNEQFF. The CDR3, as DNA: TGCAGTGCTAATGGACGTCTAGCCTACAATGAGCAGTTCTTC.

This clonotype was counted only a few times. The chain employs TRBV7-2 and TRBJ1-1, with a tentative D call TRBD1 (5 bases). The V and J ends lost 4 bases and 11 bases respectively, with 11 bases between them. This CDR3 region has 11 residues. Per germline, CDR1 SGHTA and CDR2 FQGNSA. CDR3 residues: CASSWGGRAFF. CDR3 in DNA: TGTGCCAGCAGCTGGGGGGGGAGGGCTTTCTTT.

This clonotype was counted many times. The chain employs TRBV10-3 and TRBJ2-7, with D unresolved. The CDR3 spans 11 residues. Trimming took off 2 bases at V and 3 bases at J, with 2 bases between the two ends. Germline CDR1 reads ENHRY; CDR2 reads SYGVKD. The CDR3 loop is CAISENYEQYF. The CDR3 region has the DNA TGTGCCATCAGTGAGAACTACGAGCAGTACTTC.

CDR3 DNA sequence: TGTGCCAGCACCTATAGCGGGAGTCCCTCCTACGAGCAGTACTTC. Translating it yields CASTYSGSPSYEQYF. V is TRBV6-2 or TRBV6-3 and J is TRBJ2-7, with 9 bases fitting TRBD2. The CDR3 is made up of 15 amino acids. The ends lost 7 bases at V and 0 bases at J; junction bases unmatched: 7. Germline V gives CDR1 MNHEY, CDR2 SVGEGT.

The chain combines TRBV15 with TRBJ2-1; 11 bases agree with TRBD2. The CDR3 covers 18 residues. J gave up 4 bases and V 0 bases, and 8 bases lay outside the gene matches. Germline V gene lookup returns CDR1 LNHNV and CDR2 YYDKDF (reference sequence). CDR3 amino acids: CATSREGLSGREYNEQFF. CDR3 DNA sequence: TGTGCCACCAGCAGAGAGGGACTTAGCGGGAGGGAATACAATGAGCAGTTCTTC. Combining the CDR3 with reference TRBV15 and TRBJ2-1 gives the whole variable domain DAMVIQNPRYQVTQFGKPVTLSCSQTLNHNVMYWYQQKSSQAPKLLFHYYDKDFNNEADTPDNFQSRRPNTSFCFLDIRSPGLGDTAMYLCATSREGLSGREYNEQFFGPGTRLTVL.

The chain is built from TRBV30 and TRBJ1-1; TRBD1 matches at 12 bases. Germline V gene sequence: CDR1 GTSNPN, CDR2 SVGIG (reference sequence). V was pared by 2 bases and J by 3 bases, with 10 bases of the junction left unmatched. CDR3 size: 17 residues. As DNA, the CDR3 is TGTGCCTGGAGTAAGCCGGGACAGGGGGCCAAGGACACTGAAGCTTTCTTT. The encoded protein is CAWSKPGQGAKDTEAFF. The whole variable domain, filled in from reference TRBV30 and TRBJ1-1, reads SQTIHQWPATLVQPVGSPLSLECTVEGTSNPNLYWYRQAAGRGLQLLFYSVGIGQISSEVPQNLSASRPQDRQFILSSKKLLLSDSGFYLCAWSKPGQGAKDTEAFFGQGTRLTVV.

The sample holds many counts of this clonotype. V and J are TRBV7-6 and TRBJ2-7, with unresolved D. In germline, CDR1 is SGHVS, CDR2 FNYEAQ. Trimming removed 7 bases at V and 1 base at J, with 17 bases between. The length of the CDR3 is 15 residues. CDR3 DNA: TGTGCCAGCACCCCCCTAGGTCTTCTATCCTACGAGCAGTACTTC. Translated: CASTPLGLLSYEQYF.

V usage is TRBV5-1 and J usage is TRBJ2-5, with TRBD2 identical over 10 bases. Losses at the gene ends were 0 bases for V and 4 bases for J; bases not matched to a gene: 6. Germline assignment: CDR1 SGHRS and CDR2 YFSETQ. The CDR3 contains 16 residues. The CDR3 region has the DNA TGCGCCAGCAGCTTGGCGAGCGGGAGGGCCTTAGAGACCCAGTACTTC. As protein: CASSLASGRALETQYF.

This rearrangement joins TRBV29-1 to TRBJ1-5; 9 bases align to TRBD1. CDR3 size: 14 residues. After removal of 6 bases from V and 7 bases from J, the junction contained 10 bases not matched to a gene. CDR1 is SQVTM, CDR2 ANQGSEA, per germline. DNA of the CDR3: TGCAGCGTGGGTGGGACAGGGAGGGGACAGCCCCAGCATTTT. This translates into CSVGGTGRGQPQHF.

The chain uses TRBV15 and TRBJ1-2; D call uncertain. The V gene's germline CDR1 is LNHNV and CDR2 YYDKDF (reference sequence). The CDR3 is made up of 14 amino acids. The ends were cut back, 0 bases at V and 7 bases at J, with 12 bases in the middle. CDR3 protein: CATSRDRVEGGYTF. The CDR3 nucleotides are TGTGCCACCAGCAGAGATCGGGTCGAGGGTGGCTACACCTTC.